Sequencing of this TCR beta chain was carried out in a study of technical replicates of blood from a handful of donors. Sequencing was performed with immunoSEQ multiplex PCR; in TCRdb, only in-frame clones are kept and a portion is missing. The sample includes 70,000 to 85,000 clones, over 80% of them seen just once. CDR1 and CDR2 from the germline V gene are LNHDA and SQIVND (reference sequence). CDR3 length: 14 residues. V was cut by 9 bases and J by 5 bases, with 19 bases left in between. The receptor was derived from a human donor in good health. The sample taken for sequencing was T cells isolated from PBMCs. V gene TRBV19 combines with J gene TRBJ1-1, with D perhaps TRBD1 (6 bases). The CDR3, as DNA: TGTGCCAGCCGACCAGACAGGATGGGGACTGAAGCTTTCTTT. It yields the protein CASRPDRMGTEAFF.